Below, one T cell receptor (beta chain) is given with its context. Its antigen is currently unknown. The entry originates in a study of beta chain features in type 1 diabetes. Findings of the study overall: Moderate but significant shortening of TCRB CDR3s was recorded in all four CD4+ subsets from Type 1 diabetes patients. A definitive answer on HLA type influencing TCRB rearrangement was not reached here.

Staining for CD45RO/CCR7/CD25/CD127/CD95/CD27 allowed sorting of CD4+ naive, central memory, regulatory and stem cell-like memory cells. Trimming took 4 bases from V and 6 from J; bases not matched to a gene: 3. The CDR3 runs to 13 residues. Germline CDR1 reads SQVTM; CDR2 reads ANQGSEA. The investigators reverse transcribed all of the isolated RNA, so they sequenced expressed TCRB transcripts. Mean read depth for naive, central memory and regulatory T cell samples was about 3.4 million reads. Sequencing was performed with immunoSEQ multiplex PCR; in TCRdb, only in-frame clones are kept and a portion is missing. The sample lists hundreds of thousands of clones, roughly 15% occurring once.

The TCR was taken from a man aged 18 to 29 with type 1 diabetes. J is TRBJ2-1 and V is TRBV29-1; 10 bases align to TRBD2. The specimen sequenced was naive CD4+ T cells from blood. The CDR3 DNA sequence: TGCAGCGTTGCGAGCGGGAGGGCCAATGAGCAGTTCTTC. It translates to CSVASGRANEQFF.